This T cell receptor beta chain was obtained from a study of blood T cell repertoires in COVID-19. In the study overall: Donors in the United States, Italy and Spain gave samples during acute or convalescent COVID-19.

Original processing notes: The authors estimated nucleated cell counts from reference gene primer amplification. Here immunoSEQ multiplex PCR was the method, and the copy in TCRdb shows in-frame clones only, minus some. V, J and clone size derive from that table, while D and trimming were established from the DNA sequence. The table includes about 83,000 clones, 75% to 90% detected once. Trimming removed 0 bases at V and 1 base at J, with 10 bases between. The CDR3 sequence is 15 residues long. Germline V gene sequence: CDR1 SGHTS, CDR2 YDEGEE. Sample: peripheral blood. The chain recombines TRBV5-8 with TRBJ2-5; unclear D gene. This receptor was taken from a woman aged 50 to 60 with active or convalescent COVID-19. CDR3 in amino acids: CASSLDIILQETQYF. The CDR3 nucleotides read TGTGCCAGCAGCTTGGACATTATCCTCCAAGAGACCCAGTACTTC.